This note documents a single T cell receptor beta chain sequence. The data were obtained in a study of regulatory T cells in long-lasting Graves disease. CDR1 is SGDLS, CDR2 YYNGEE, per germline. The CDR3 extends over 15 amino acids. V dropped 1 base and J dropped 4 bases, with 14 bases sitting between them. Construction of the TCR beta libraries employed iRepertoire HTBI primers in conjunction with Arm-PCR of CDR3 regions. TCRdb re-called the multiplex PCR reads through MiXCR, storing one row per CDR3 protein. There are hundreds of thousands of distinct CDR3 sequences in the sample; about 16% occur only once, and 18% lies in the top ten. Time point here: newly diagnosed GD, antithyroid drugs for less than 3 months. Extracted PBMC RNA gave rise to the TCR library. Nine milliliters of peripheral blood were taken and placed in EDTA tubes. This sample also appeared in a second study, on T cells in Graves' hyperthyroidism and ophthalmopathy.

Here the sequenced sample was peripheral blood mononuclear cells (PBMCs), taken at new diagnosis, from a patient treated with antithyroid drugs. The sequence derives from a woman in her twenties or thirties with Graves disease. The gene calls are TRBV9 and TRBJ2-5; D unresolved. CDR3 DNA: TGTGCCAGCAGCGTATCTCAGCAAAGTGTAGAGACCCAGTACTTC. This translates into CASSVSQQSVETQYF.